These 26 T cell receptor beta chains share one sample of origin, sequenced in a study of blood T cell repertoires in COVID-19 (dated by TCRdb to the early 2020s). Receptor libraries were prepared by the immunoSEQ multiplex PCR assay. Sourced from immuneACCESS, this table was stored by TCRdb with only in-frame sequences that have V and J called. A share of the clones is absent; for the studies checked, an unresolved V gene accounts for under half, and the remainder has no known explanation. This sample gives 250,000 to 350,000 clones in total; approximately 87% of them show up just once. The ten largest clonotypes hold under 4.5% of the sample. The sample consisted of peripheral blood. These receptors were obtained from a woman between 50 and 59 years old with active or convalescent COVID-19.

The CDR3 coding sequence is TGTGCCAGCAGCTTGGTCGTCACGGTCTCCTACAATGAGCAGTTCTTC. It codes for CASSLVVTVSYNEQFF. The chain couples TRBV5-8 to TRBJ2-1, with D uncertain. Per germline, CDR1 SGHTS and CDR2 YDEGEE. Trimming stripped 0 bases from V and 0 bases from J, with 10 bases between. The CDR3 covers 16 residues.

The gene calls are TRBV27 and TRBJ2-1; 8 bases are shared with TRBD1. The CDR3 covers 14 residues. With V trimmed by 4 bases and J by 7 bases, 6 bases remained unmatched. Per germline, CDR1 MNHEY and CDR2 SMNVEV (reference sequence). CDR3 nucleotides: TGTGCCAGCAGTTGGGGGCAGGGGGCTAATGAGCAGTTCTTC. Amino acids: CASSWGQGANEQFF.

In this sample, this clone turned up once. The same CDR3 can be traced to other DNA sequences in this sample. The CDR3 here is CASSFRGGTEAFF. CDR3 DNA sequence: TGTGCCAGCAGTTTTCGAGGGGGCACTGAAGCTTTCTTT. The V and J genes are TRBV27 and TRBJ1-1; possibly TRBD1 for D (6 bases). The CDR3 covers 13 residues. In germline, CDR1 is MNHEY, CDR2 SMNVEV (reference sequence). Trimming pared 3 bases from V and 4 bases from J, leaving 9 bases between.

The chain recombines TRBV19 with TRBJ1-5, with D possibly TRBD1 on 5 matching bases. The CDR3 consists of 14 residues. The germline gives CDR1 LNHDA, CDR2 SQIVND (reference sequence). Trimming took 3 bases from V and 7 from J, leaving 13 bases between them. CDR3 protein: CASSIVQGGQPQHF. The DNA for the CDR3 is TGTGCCAGTAGTATTGTCCAGGGAGGACAGCCCCAGCATTTT. Looking up the rest from reference TRBV19 and TRBJ1-5 gives the full variable domain: DGGITQSPKYLFRKEGQNVTLSCEQNLNHDAMYWYRQDPGQGLRLIYYSQIVNDFQKGDIAEGYSVSREKKESFPLTVTSAQKNPTAFYLCASSIVQGGQPQHFGDGTRLSIL.

DNA for the CDR3: TGTGCCAGCAGCTTACTCCCGAACACTGAAGCTTTCTTT. Protein: CASSLLPNTEAFF. This chain joins TRBV7-3 and TRBJ1-1; D is uncertain. Germline V gene sequence: CDR1 SGHTA, CDR2 FQGTGA. The V end lost 2 bases, the J end lost 1 base, and 5 bases lay between the germline ends. The CDR3 length is 13 residues.

The chain employs TRBV29-1 and TRBJ2-1; 9 bases agree with TRBD2. Germline assignment: CDR1 SQVTM and CDR2 ANQGSEA. After removal of 1 base from V and 4 bases from J, the junction contained 14 bases not matched to a gene. The CDR3 consists of 18 residues. CDR3 sequence reads: CSVEGGGASGIYYNEQFF. The CDR3 nucleotides read TGCAGCGTTGAAGGGGGAGGGGCTAGCGGGATTTATTACAATGAGCAGTTCTTC.

The chain recombines TRBV5-5 with TRBJ2-1, with TRBD1 identical over 10 bases. V gave up 1 base and J gave up 2 bases; unmatched junction bases: 3. Germline values: CDR1 SGHKS, CDR2 YYEKEE (reference sequence). The length of the CDR3 is 16 residues. The CDR3 reads CASSLTGTGAYNEQFF. DNA of the CDR3: TGTGCCAGCAGCTTGACCGGGACAGGGGCCTACAATGAGCAGTTCTTC.

This chain connects TRBV29-1 to TRBJ2-1; TRBD2 aligns across 9 bases. Germline CDR1 SQVTM, CDR2 ANQGSEA. The CDR3 is 13 residues long. V dropped 7 bases and J dropped 9; count of bases not matched to a gene: 10. The chain's CDR3 is CSAGLAGVGEQFF. Here the CDR3 DNA reads TGCAGCGCTGGATTAGCGGGAGTGGGTGAGCAGTTCTTC.

This sequence joins TRBV3-1 (or the pseudogene TRBV3-2) and TRBJ2-1; D is unclear. Germline V gene sequence: CDR1 LGHDT, CDR2 YNNKEL (reference sequence). The CDR3 is 11 amino acids. The V end was cut by 2 bases, the J end by 8 bases, with 4 bases between. The CDR3 sequence: CASSQIDEQFF. CDR3 DNA sequence: TGTGCCAGCAGCCAAATCGATGAGCAGTTCTTC.

The CDR3 DNA reads as TGTGCCACCAGGGGGGCGGGAGGAGAGGGTACGCAGTATTTT. It specifies CATRGAGGEGTQYF. This chain uses TRBV24-1 with TRBJ2-3; 8 bases agree with TRBD2. Germline trimming cut 7 bases from V and 8 bases from J; bases unmatched to any gene: 10. This CDR3 region has 14 residues. Per the germline V gene, CDR1 is KGHDR and CDR2 is SFDVKD.

Concerning this clone itself: Its ends do not fully match the called genes, so a read error is possible. The chain has TRBV5-1 and TRBJ2-3, with unresolved D. The CDR3 covers 14 residues. Germline lookup yields CDR1 SGHRS and CDR2 YFSETQ. The CDR3 loop is CASSLERHTNTQYF. CDR3 nucleotide sequence: TGCGCCAGCAGCTTGGAGAGGCACACAAATACGCAGTATTTT.

V and J are TRBV28 and TRBJ2-7, with 11 nucleotides matching TRBD2. Unmatched junction bases numbered 7, after V lost 5 bases and J lost 4 bases. This CDR3 has 15 amino acids. Germline CDR1 reads MDHEN; CDR2 reads SYDVKM. CDR3 region: CASSGGASGRYEQYF. As DNA, the CDR3 is TGTGCCAGCAGTGGGGGAGCTAGCGGGAGGTACGAGCAGTACTTC.

This chain joins TRBV28 and TRBJ2-3, with TRBD2 identical over 10 bases. V lost 5 bases to trimming and J lost 4 bases; unmatched junction nucleotides: 3. The CDR3 sequence is 14 residues long. The germline gives CDR1 MDHEN, CDR2 SYDVKM. The CDR3 nucleotides read TGTGCCAGCAGTAGAGCGGGAGGGCCAGATACGCAGTATTTT. Its protein product is CASSRAGGPDTQYF.

This clone was observed once. The CDR3 coding sequence is TGTGCCAGTAGCCCCCGGGACAGGGTCATGCCCGAGCAGTACTTC. It codes for CASSPRDRVMPEQYF. The genes are TRBV19 and TRBJ2-7; 9 nucleotides agree with TRBD1. V shed 6 bases, J shed 6 bases, and the junction held 12 bases outside the gene matches. This CDR3 is built from 15 residues. Looked up from germline, CDR1 is LNHDA and CDR2 is SQIVND (reference sequence).

This clone came up once. The chain couples TRBV7-8 to TRBJ2-5, with 11 bases lining up with TRBD2. This CDR3 has 17 residues. CDR1 and CDR2 from the germline V gene are SGHVS and FQNEAQ. V lost 2 bases to trimming and J lost 5 bases; unmatched junction nucleotides: 10. The chain's CDR3 is CASSLPLLAGEWETQYF. As DNA, the CDR3 is TGTGCCAGCAGCTTACCCCTACTAGCGGGGGAATGGGAGACCCAGTACTTC.

This clone was seen a few times. The chain employs TRBV6-5 and TRBJ2-7; 9 bases fit TRBD1. Trimming cost V 6 bases and J 3 bases; bases outside gene matches: 6. CDR1 is MNHEY and CDR2 is SVGAGI in the germline V gene. The CDR3 length is 14 residues. The CDR3 reads CASRSGTGRYEQYF. The CDR3 DNA is TGTGCCAGCAGATCCGGGACAGGGCGCTACGAGCAGTACTTC.

The chain couples TRBV7-2 to TRBJ2-1, with TRBD2 matching 9 bases. Trimming at V came to 0 bases and at J to 5 bases, leaving 8 bases not matched to a gene. Germline CDR1 is SGHTA and CDR2 is FQGNSA. The CDR3 covers 17 residues. CDR3 in DNA: TGTGCCAGCAGCTTAGCGCTAGGTAGCGGGAGTCACAATGAGCAGTTCTTC. Residues: CASSLALGSGSHNEQFF.

The chain employs TRBV7-2 and TRBJ2-2; maybe TRBD2 (5 bases). V lost 1 base to trimming and J lost 6 bases, with 12 bases between them. The CDR3 consists of 15 residues. Germline V gene data show CDR1 as SGHTA and CDR2 as FQGNSA. Here the CDR3 DNA reads TGTGCCAGCAGCTTAGGGGTGGGAGCCCCCGGGGAGCTGTTTTTT. It codes for CASSLGVGAPGELFF.

V usage is TRBV7-2 and J usage is TRBJ2-7; possible D gene TRBD2, 5 bases. CDR3 length: 16 amino acids. V shed 1 base and J shed 1 base, with 14 bases lying between them. The germline gives CDR1 SGHTA, CDR2 FQGNSA. The CDR3 spells CASSLGGPLTSYEQYF. Written as DNA, the CDR3 is TGTGCCAGCAGCTTAGGAGGGCCTCTTACGTCCTACGAGCAGTACTTC. The variable domain in full, with the rest retrieved from reference TRBV7-2 and TRBJ2-7, is GAGVSQSPSNKVTEKGKDVELRCDPISGHTALYWYRQSLGQGLEFLIYFQGNSAPDKSGLPSDRFSAERTGGSVSTLTIQRTQQEDSAVYLCASSLGGPLTSYEQYFGPGTRLTVT.

The CDR3 reads CASSYRLAGVGYYEQYF. The CDR3 coding sequence is TGTGCCAGCAGCTACCGACTAGCGGGAGTCGGATACTACGAGCAGTACTTC. The V and J genes are TRBV5-4 and TRBJ2-7; TRBD2 aligns across 12 bases. The germline CDR1 and CDR2 sequences are SGHNT and YYREEE (reference sequence). J lost 3 bases, V lost 3 bases, and 10 bases had no gene match. This CDR3 has 17 residues.

The rearrangement links TRBV12-5 to TRBJ2-7; D uncertain. Trimming pared 0 bases from V and 2 bases from J, leaving 8 bases between. CDR1 LGHNT and CDR2 FRNRAP come from the germline V gene. The CDR3 is 14 residues long. CDR3 sequence: CASGLVTNAYEQYF. DNA for the CDR3: TGTGCTAGTGGTTTGGTAACAAATGCCTACGAGCAGTACTTC.

The genes are TRBV7-2 and TRBJ2-3; D might be TRBD2 (6 bases). Trimming pared 5 bases from V and 5 bases from J, leaving 17 bases between. Germline V gives CDR1 SGHTA, CDR2 FQGNSA. The CDR3 contains 15 residues. As DNA, the CDR3 is TGTGCCAGCAGCCCACAGATAGGTAGCGGAGATACGCAGTATTTT. Translation: CASSPQIGSGDTQYF. Looking up the rest from reference TRBV7-2 and TRBJ2-3 gives the full variable domain: GAGVSQSPSNKVTEKGKDVELRCDPISGHTALYWYRQSLGQGLEFLIYFQGNSAPDKSGLPSDRFSAERTGGSVSTLTIQRTQQEDSAVYLCASSPQIGSGDTQYFGPGTRLTVL.

The rearrangement joins TRBV4-1 to TRBJ1-4; 8 positions agree with TRBD1. The CDR3 totals 15 residues. The V and J ends lost 4 bases and 3 bases, in that order; junction bases with no gene match: 4. CDR1 and CDR2 (germline): MGHRA, YSYEKL. CDR3 in DNA: TGCGCCAGCAGCCCCGACAGGGGACCTAATGAAAAACTGTTTTTT. It translates to CASSPDRGPNEKLFF.

This clone was detected a few times. This rearrangement joins TRBV14 to TRBJ1-1, with 7 bases that match TRBD1. The CDR3 contains 12 residues. J was trimmed by 5 bases and V by 4 bases; bases with no gene match: 1. Germline CDR1 and CDR2: SGHDN and FVKESK. CDR3 nucleotides: TGTGCCAGCAGCCTACAGGGGACTGAAGCTTTCTTT. This translates into CASSLQGTEAFF.

This sequence joins TRBV19 and TRBJ1-5; the match to TRBD1 covers 8 bases. Germline trimming cut 5 bases from V and 7 bases from J; bases unmatched to any gene: 13. In germline, CDR1 is LNHDA, CDR2 SQIVND (reference sequence). The CDR3 consists of 16 residues. The CDR3 DNA sequence: TGTGCCAGTAGTGCCGTACAGGGGGGCCCCGGCCAGCCCCAGCATTTT. Encoded protein: CASSAVQGGPGQPQHF.

CDR3 sequence (DNA): TGCGCCAGCAGCCTGGGGACAGGGCGATACAATCAGCCCCAGCATTTT. Translating it yields CASSLGTGRYNQPQHF. The chain uses TRBV4-3 and TRBJ1-5, with 9 bases aligning to TRBD1. The V and J ends lost 4 bases and 3 bases, in that order; junction bases with no gene match: 7. The CDR3 has 16 amino acids. The V gene's germline CDR1 is LGHNA and CDR2 YSLEER.